This entry describes one TCR beta chain. Antigen unknown. The sample belongs to a study of T cell responses to AZD1222 COVID-19 vaccine. Study as a whole: Second-dose schedules of about 4 or about 12 weeks were combined. Study observations and caveats: Spike-specific TCR breadth and depth went up after people got two AZD1222 doses. Among AZD1222 vaccinees, only 5 or 6 were seropositive at baseline. CD4 TCRs linked to vaccination spanned spike, dominating at 160-218 and 743-854.

CDR1 and CDR2 (germline): ENHRY, SYGVKD. Trimming left V 10 bases short and J 7 bases short, with 20 bases between. The CDR3 length is 14 residues. Assay used: immunoSEQ multiplex PCR; TCRdb lists only in-frame clones, some missing. The sample consists of 150,000 to 200,000 clones, 88% of them appearing once. The sample consisted of peripheral blood, taken on day 0 of AZD1222 vaccination. This TCR came from an adult in good health. The V gene is TRBV10-3, the J gene TRBJ2-1, with D perhaps matching TRBD1 (5 bases). The CDR3 is CASTPDRGRNEQFF. The CDR3, as DNA: TGTGCCAGCACTCCTGATAGGGGCCGGAATGAGCAGTTCTTC.